This section outlines one T cell receptor (beta chain) sequence together with its context. The data were taken from a study of blood T cell repertoires in COVID-19. Study-wide background: Samples taken during acute and convalescent COVID-19 were collected in the United States, Italy and Spain. Nucleic acid was either cDNA or gDNA, and it came from T cells, B-cell-depleted T cells, or PBMCs.

Trimming removed 2 bases from V and 1 base from J, with 14 bases in between. CDR3 length equals 16 residues. Germline-derived CDR1 and CDR2 are MDHEN and SYDVKM. Original handling: Cell counts per sample came from amplifying reference gene primers. The repertoire was sequenced with immunoSEQ multiplex PCR; TCRdb's copy has only in-frame clones and lacks some. V and J calls and clone size come straight from that table; D and trimming were deduced from the DNA. This repertoire shows some 240,000 clones, more than 75% found once; its top ten account for 9.5% to 15%. This clonotype was obtained from a human donor in a cohort sampled during active COVID-19. The chain recombines TRBV28 with TRBJ1-1, with D perhaps matching TRBD1 (6 bases). The sample taken for sequencing was peripheral blood. CDR3 nucleotide sequence: TGTGCCAGCAGTTTAAAACCTGGGACACCGAACACTGAAGCTTTCTTT. Translated, it gives CASSLKPGTPNTEAFF.